The entry that follows covers one TCR beta chain sequence. Its antigen remains unidentified. The data were obtained in a study of prognosis after radiotherapy for stage I lung cancer. Whole-study context: Without exception, patients with non-small cell lung cancer were deemed medically inoperable. The roughly 14 male and several female patients were aged about 53 to 95, median around 78 years.

Two-round multiplex PCR on genomic DNA was the method by which TCR beta CDR3 was amplified. The authors ran first-round PCR with primers specific to each TRBV and TRBJ gene. TCRdb reanalysed the multiplex PCR reads using MiXCR and keeps one entry per CDR3 protein. The profile shows roughly 25,000 distinct CDR3 sequences, 30% of them singletons. Study outcomes and limitations: Lower post-radiation Shannon entropy was seen in patients who went on to develop distant metastases. Usage of the TRBV and TRBJ genes (in patients with versus without metastases) was reportedly different.

This sequence originates from a donor aged 50 or older with non-small cell lung cancer. This material consisted of PBMCs, taken before or after stereotactic body radiation therapy (not recorded which).

CDR3 in amino acids: CASSLIAGVSTDTQYF. CDR3 in DNA: TGTGCCAGCAGCTTGATAGCGGGGGTTAGCACAGATACGCAGTATTTT. This sequence joins TRBV5-4 and TRBJ2-3; 9 bases are a match to TRBD2. J lost 0 bases, V lost 1 base, and 3 bases had no gene match. CDR1 SGHNT and CDR2 YYREEE come from the germline V gene (reference sequence). The CDR3 is 16 amino acids.